This TCR beta chain was profiled in a study of cytomegalovirus exposure and HLA in healthy donors. A remark on this clone: Its antigen is currently unknown.

The PCR contained 60 Vbeta and 13 Jbeta primers. Data came from immunoSEQ multiplex PCR; TCRdb stores just in-frame clones and leaves some out. The sample holds approximately 90,000 clones, roughly 69% seen once. The CDR3 runs to 12 residues. CDR1 is SGHAT, CDR2 FQNNGV, per germline. V shed 0 bases and J shed 4 bases, with 4 bases lying between them. Study outcomes and limitations: The authors later linked a missense DCLRE1C variant to TCR beta V- and J-gene trimming. There was a cluster of highly shared sequence variants that was likely a sequencing artifact.

This clonotype was sampled from a woman aged 25 to 45 in good health and CMV-seronegative. The chain has TRBV11-2 and TRBJ2-7; D not certain. The sequenced material came from PBMCs. Here the CDR3 DNA reads TGTGCCAGCAGCTTAGATAGTTACGAGCAGTACTTC. Protein: CASSLDSYEQYF.